A single sample gave rise to the 3 T cell receptor beta chains below, sequenced in a study of OX40 agonist ivuxolimab in advanced cancers. The library was built by means of the immunoSEQ multiplex PCR assay. TCRdb provides this immuneACCESS table in a form limited to in-frame rearrangements. Some clones are lacking; in checked studies, under half of them reflect an unresolved V gene, and why the rest are absent is not known. The sample table holds roughly 48,000 clones, of which around 79% were seen once. Clones ranked in the top ten supply 1.5% to 2% of the sample. The source was CD4+ or CD8+ T cells sorted from blood, collected in a trial of the OX40 agonist ivuxolimab. The receptors come from an adult with an advanced solid tumor such as melanoma, head and neck, liver or kidney cancer.

The gene calls are TRBV19 and TRBJ1-1; no clear D. Germline V lookup: CDR1 LNHDA, CDR2 SQIVND (reference sequence). This CDR3 contains 16 residues. Between the trimmed V and J ends, which lost 7 bases and 0 bases, there was a span of 18 bases. The CDR3 DNA follows: TGTGCCAGTAACTCGCCCCCCGGGCCCATGAACACTGAAGCTTTCTTT. It codes for CASNSPPGPMNTEAFF.

The rearrangement links TRBV15 to TRBJ1-1; D ambiguous. With 0 bases removed from V and 4 bases from J, the gap between germline ends came to 9 bases. Germline lookup yields CDR1 LNHNV and CDR2 YYDKDF (reference sequence). CDR3 length equals 14 residues. The CDR3 protein is CATSRDVGGTEAFF. In DNA form, the CDR3 reads TGTGCCACCAGCAGAGATGTGGGAGGCACTGAAGCTTTCTTT.

The rearrangement uses TRBV7-9 and TRBJ2-3, with D hard to call. Looked up from germline, CDR1 is SEHNR and CDR2 is FQNEAQ (reference sequence). This CDR3 is 12 amino acids long. The V end lost 3 bases, the J end lost 6 bases, and 7 bases lay between the germline ends. The CDR3: CASSFISDTQYF. CDR3 bases: TGTGCCAGCAGCTTCATTTCCGATACGCAGTATTTT.